Listed below are T cell receptor beta chains from one sample, sequenced in a study of T-cell reconstitution after alpha-beta-depleted transplantation in children. MiXCR was run by TCRdb on the PCR reads, yielding one entry per CDR3 protein. The table includes 200,000 or so distinct CDR3 sequences, about 6% detected once. The sample was PBMCs, taken before TCRalphabeta/CD19-depleted stem cell transplant. All receptors come from a girl less than two years old with combined immunodeficiency, due to receive a stem cell transplant. The conserved cysteine and the conserved F or W are not part of the CDR3 here.

V: TRBV4-1
J: TRBJ2-5
CDR3: ASSAFGGLGGETQY

V: TRBV29-1
J: TRBJ1-1
CDR3: SGEEGLRDTEAF

V: TRBV6-2/TRBV6-3
J: TRBJ2-3
CDR3: ASSYPRETDTQY

V: TRBV13
J: TRBJ2-1
CDR3: ASSLGVDRANEQF

V: TRBV7-2
J: TRBJ2-7
CDR3: ASSSSGTSIYEQY

V: TRBV5-6
J: TRBJ1-1
CDR3: ASSPMPGRNTEAF

V: TRBV9
J: TRBJ2-7
CDR3: ASSVAGTSYEQY

V: TRBV28
J: TRBJ2-1
CDR3: ASSVGTSINEQF

V: TRBV6-5
J: TRBJ2-3
CDR3: ASSYSPRTGNYTDTQY

V: TRBV28
J: TRBJ1-2
CDR3: ASSNYGYT

V: TRBV7-9
J: TRBJ1-3
CDR3: ASSFYSDGNTIY

V: TRBV20-1
J: TRBJ2-7
CDR3: SARPESDYEQY

V: TRBV30
J: TRBJ2-2
CDR3: AWGGGELF

V: TRBV20-1
J: TRBJ2-1
CDR3: SAPPDGLNEQF

V: TRBV11-2
J: TRBJ2-2
CDR3: ASSLVSLANTGELF

V: TRBV29-1
J: TRBJ2-5
CDR3: SVEGVRAGGPGETQY

V: TRBV7-9
J: TRBJ1-1
CDR3: ASRPGTDMNTEAF

V: TRBV24-1
J: TRBJ1-1
CDR3: ATSSGQGTEAF

V: TRBV2
J: TRBJ2-7
CDR3: ASILDLQYEQY

V: TRBV7-9
J: TRBJ2-7
CDR3: ASSLLAYYEQY

V: TRBV27
J: TRBJ1-1
CDR3: ASSKPGAVANTEAF

V: TRBV9
J: TRBJ1-5
CDR3: ASSVGRNQPQH

V: TRBV7-2
J: TRBJ2-1
CDR3: ASSPLMGEQF

V: TRBV6-6
J: TRBJ1-1
CDR3: ASPRNTEAF

V: TRBV29-1
J: TRBJ2-5
CDR3: SVEGWGPGETQY

V: TRBV12-3/TRBV12-4
J: TRBJ2-7
CDR3: ASKSSGDLSYEQY

V: TRBV12-3/TRBV12-4
J: TRBJ1-2
CDR3: ASSATGGSGYT

V: TRBV28
J: TRBJ2-1
CDR3: ASRAEGDLIYNEQF

V: TRBV12-3/TRBV12-4
J: TRBJ2-1
CDR3: VSSSTLRELFNEQF

V: TRBV3-1
J: TRBJ2-1
CDR3: ASTPLSPGLAGGRTYNEQF

V: TRBV20-1
J: TRBJ1-4
CDR3: SARYRNEKLF

V: TRBV12-3/TRBV12-4
J: TRBJ2-6
CDR3: ASTLGGPGANVLT

V: TRBV4-3
J: TRBJ2-7
CDR3: ASSQNTGGPYEQY

V: TRBV4-1
J: TRBJ2-1
CDR3: ASSQAGGNEQF

V: TRBV27
J: TRBJ2-1
CDR3: ASSLSGINEQF

V: TRBV12-5
J: TRBJ1-1
CDR3: ASGFSVESNQGDQNTEAF

V: TRBV6-1
J: TRBJ2-6
CDR3: ASSPRQGARSGANVLT

V: TRBV6-5
J: TRBJ2-6
CDR3: ASRPPSGIRGANVLT

V: TRBV15
J: TRBJ2-1
CDR3: ATSRDYGLAGGQF

V: TRBV7-2
J: TRBJ2-1
CDR3: ASSSMGRGYNEQF

V: TRBV15
J: TRBJ2-2
CDR3: ATSREVSGFTGELF

V: TRBV7-9
J: TRBJ2-7
CDR3: ASSLPRDNRYEQY

V: TRBV3-1
J: TRBJ1-1
CDR3: ASSKEFPEAF

V: TRBV5-5
J: TRBJ2-1
CDR3: ASSFGTGSDEQF

V: TRBV7-9
J: TRBJ1-5
CDR3: ASSLSGIDQPQH

V: TRBV7-9
J: TRBJ2-3
CDR3: ASSLVGLADTQY

V: TRBV28
J: TRBJ2-7
CDR3: ASRSGRVYEQY

V: TRBV7-2
J: TRBJ2-3
CDR3: ASSDTSSGRR